This T cell receptor beta chain emerged from a study of blood T cell repertoires in COVID-19 (TCRdb year 2020). For the wider study: Collaborator samples came from the United States, Italy and Spain and covered acute and convalescent phases of COVID-19. The prospective study material was composed of cDNA or gDNA derived from T cells, B-cell-depleted T cells, or PBMCs. Subjects who had been exposed to COVID-19, were actively infected with it, or had recovered from it provided the deeply sampled blood TCRbeta repertoires that made up the dataset. The repertoires were released in a freely available public database intended as a resource for research on the immune response to SARS-CoV-2. Samples were obtained from the ongoing ImmuneRACE study (first 160 participants) and from about 1,300 subjects provided by 6 global collaborators. The sample metadata nearly always contained a de-identified subject ID, COVID-19 status, age in years and sex. Where available, HLA class I and class II types were obtained from metadata supplied by the sample provider rather than from assay-based typing.

Each collaborating institution followed its own protocols to collect whole blood in K2EDTA tubes. Collaborator samples were shipped for TCRbeta analysis as frozen whole blood, isolated PBMCs, or DNA extracted from either sample type. TCRbeta CDR3 regions were amplified from genomic DNA using the immunoSEQ Assay, a bias-controlled multiplex PCR. The paper's processing steps were these. Within the assay, amplification of reference gene primers was used to estimate how many nucleated cells each sample contained. To quantify the absolute abundance of each unique TCRbeta CDR3 rearrangement, sequence reads were collapsed and filtered. For each sample, productive Simpson clonality was calculated as the square root of Simpson's diversity index across productive rearrangements. As stored in TCRdb, this immuneACCESS dataset retains in-frame rearrangements with V and J assigned. A fraction of the clones does not appear; measured against another copy, unresolved V genes explain less than half of the discrepancy, and the remainder lacks a known reason. The DNA was the basis for D and trimming; V, J and clone size are from that table. The sample has around 83,000 clones on record, roughly 86% of them singletons. The ten largest account for approximately 8% of the sample.

About this clone itself: Its antigen specificity is not known. No base quality information exists; no much larger clone differs at one position.

The paper's findings and limits, for the study overall: Clinical and demographic metadata were provided uncurated, with the amount varying by source and participant.

Sequenced: peripheral blood. This sequence was found in a man of 80 years or more with active or convalescent COVID-19.

For the CDR3, the sequence is CASNHQKNTGELFF. The sequence in DNA is TGTGCCAGTAATCACCAGAAGAACACCGGGGAGCTGTTTTTT. The V gene is TRBV19 and the J gene is TRBJ2-2; no D gene call is confident. V loses 7 bases of germline sequence and J loses 1 base, and the interval between the two ends is 10 bases. The CDR3 runs 14 residues from the cysteine to the phenylalanine. Just the 42-base CDR3 DNA is kept, in frame starting at base 1. Reading the germline V gene (reference sequence) gives CDR1 LNHDA and CDR2 SQIVND.